This record concerns one T cell receptor (beta chain) sequence. The sample is drawn from a study of blood T cell repertoires in COVID-19. Study background: Sites in the United States, Italy and Spain provided acute and convalescent COVID-19 samples. T cells, B-cell-depleted T cells, or PBMCs provided the cDNA or gDNA that served as material.

The germline V and J ends were trimmed by 1 base and 4 bases, with 10 bases remaining between them. The CDR3 has 15 residues. Germline values: CDR1 SGHTA, CDR2 FQGNSA. Original processing methods: Using reference gene primer amplification, nucleated cell counts were estimated. Some clones are missing from TCRdb's copy, which holds only in-frame ones; the method was immunoSEQ multiplex PCR. That table is the source of V, J and clone size, and D and trimming were worked out from the DNA. The sample lists 50,000 to 85,000 clones; roughly nine tenths were seen once. The source material was peripheral blood. This TCR derives from a human donor in a cohort sampled during active COVID-19. The J gene is TRBJ1-4, the V gene TRBV7-2, with D perhaps matching TRBD1 (5 bases). Here the CDR3 reads CASSLGPGDNEKLFF. CDR3 DNA sequence: TGTGCCAGCAGCTTAGGGCCGGGGGATAATGAAAAACTGTTTTTT.